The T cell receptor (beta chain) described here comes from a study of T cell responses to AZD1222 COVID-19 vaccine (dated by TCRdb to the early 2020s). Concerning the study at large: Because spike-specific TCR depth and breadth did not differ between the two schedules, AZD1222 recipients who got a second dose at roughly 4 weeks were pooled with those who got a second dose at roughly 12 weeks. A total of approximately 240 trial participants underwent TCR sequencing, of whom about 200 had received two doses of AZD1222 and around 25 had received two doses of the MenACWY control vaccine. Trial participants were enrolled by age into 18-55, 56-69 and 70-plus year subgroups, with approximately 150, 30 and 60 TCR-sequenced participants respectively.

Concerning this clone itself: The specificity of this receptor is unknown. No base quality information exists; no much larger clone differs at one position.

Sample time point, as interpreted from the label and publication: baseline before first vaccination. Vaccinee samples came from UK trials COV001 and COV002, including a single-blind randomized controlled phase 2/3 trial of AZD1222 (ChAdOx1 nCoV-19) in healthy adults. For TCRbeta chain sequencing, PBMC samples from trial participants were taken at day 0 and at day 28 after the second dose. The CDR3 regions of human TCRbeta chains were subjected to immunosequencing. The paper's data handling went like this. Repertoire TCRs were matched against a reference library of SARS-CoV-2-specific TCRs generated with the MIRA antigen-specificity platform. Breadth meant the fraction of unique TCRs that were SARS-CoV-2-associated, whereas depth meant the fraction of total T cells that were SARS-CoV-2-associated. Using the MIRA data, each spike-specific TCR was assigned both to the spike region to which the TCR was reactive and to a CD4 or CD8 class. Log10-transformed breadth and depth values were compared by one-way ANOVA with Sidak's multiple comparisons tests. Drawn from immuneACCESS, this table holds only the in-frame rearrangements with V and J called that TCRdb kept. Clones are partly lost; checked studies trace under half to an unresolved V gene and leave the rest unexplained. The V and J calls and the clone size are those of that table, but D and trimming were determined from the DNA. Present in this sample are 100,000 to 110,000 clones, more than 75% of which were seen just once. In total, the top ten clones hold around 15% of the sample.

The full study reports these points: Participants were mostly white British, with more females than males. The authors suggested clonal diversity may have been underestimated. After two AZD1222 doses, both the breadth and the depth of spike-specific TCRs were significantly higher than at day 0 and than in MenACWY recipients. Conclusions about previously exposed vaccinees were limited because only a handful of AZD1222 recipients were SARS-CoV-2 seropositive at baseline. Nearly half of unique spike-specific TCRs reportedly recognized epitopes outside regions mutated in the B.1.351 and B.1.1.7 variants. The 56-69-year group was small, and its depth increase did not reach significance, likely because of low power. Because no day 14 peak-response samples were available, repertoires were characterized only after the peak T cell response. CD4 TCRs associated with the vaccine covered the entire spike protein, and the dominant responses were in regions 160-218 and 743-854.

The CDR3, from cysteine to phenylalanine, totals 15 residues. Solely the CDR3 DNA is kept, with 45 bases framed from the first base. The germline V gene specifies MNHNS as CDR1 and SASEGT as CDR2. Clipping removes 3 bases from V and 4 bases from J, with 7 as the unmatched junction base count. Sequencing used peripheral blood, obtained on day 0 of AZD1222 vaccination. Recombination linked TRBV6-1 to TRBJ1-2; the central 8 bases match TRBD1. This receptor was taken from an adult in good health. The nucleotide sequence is TGTGCCAGCAGTGATCCGGGACAGGAGGCCTATGGCTACACCTTC. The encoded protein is CASSDPGQEAYGYTF.